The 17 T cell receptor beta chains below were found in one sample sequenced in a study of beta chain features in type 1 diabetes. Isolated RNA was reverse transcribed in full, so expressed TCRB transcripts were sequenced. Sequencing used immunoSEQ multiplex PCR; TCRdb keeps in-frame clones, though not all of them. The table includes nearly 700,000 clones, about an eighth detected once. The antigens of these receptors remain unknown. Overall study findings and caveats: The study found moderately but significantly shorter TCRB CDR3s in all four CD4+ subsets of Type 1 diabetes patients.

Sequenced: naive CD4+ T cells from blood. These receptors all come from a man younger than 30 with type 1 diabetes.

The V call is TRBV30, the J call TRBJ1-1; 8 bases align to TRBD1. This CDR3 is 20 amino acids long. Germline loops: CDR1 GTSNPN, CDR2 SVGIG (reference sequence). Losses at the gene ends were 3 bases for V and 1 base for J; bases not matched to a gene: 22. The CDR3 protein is CAWRLSGRDRRIVRNTEAFF. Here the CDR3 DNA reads TGTGCCTGGAGGCTCTCAGGGCGGGACAGGCGGATAGTTAGGAACACTGAAGCTTTCTTT.

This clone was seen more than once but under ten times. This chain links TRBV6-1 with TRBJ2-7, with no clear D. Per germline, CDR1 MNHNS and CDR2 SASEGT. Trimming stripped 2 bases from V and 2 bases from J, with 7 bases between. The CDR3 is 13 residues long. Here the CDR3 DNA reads TGTGCCAGCAGTGAATTAGGGCCCTACGAGCAGTACTTC. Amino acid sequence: CASSELGPYEQYF.

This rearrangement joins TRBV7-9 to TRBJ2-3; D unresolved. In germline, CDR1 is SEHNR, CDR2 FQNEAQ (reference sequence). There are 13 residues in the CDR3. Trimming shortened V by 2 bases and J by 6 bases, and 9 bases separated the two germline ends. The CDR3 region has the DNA TGTGCCAGCAGCTTACCTTCTTGCGATACGCAGTATTTT. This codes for CASSLPSCDTQYF. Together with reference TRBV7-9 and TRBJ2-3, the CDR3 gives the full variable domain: DTGVSQNPRHKITKRGQNVTFRCDPISEHNRLYWYRQTLGQGPEFLTYFQNEAQLEKSRLLSDRFSAERPKGSFSTLEIQRTEQGDSAMYLCASSLPSCDTQYFGPGTRLTVL.

This CDR3 reads CASSYYNTEDSTDTQYF. The CDR3 DNA reads TGTGCCAGCAGCTACTACAACACGGAGGACTCCACAGATACGCAGTATTTT. The chain is built from TRBV7-2 and TRBJ2-3, with TRBD2 as a possible D gene (5 bases). The CDR3 contains 17 residues. V lost 4 bases and J 2 bases, leaving 19 bases between the germline ends. The germline CDR1 and CDR2 sequences are SGHTA and FQGNSA.

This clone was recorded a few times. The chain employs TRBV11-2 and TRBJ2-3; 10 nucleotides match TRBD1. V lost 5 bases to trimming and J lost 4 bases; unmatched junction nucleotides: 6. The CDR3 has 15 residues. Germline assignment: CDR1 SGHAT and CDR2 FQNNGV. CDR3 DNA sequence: TGTGCCAGCAGCCACGGACAGGGGGTTGCAGATACGCAGTATTTT. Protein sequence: CASSHGQGVADTQYF.

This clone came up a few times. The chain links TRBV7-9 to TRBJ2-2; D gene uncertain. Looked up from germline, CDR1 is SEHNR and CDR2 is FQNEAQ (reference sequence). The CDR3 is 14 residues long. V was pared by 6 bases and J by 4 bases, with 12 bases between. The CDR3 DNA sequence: TGTGCCAGCAGACGGGTACAGTCCACCGGGGAGCTGTTTTTT. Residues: CASRRVQSTGELFF.

The CDR3 reads CAWSWGQGGSPLHF. The CDR3 DNA follows: TGTGCCTGGAGTTGGGGACAGGGAGGATCACCCCTCCACTTT. J is TRBJ1-6 and V is TRBV30; the match to TRBD1 covers 9 bases. Germline values: CDR1 GTSNPN, CDR2 SVGIG (reference sequence). The CDR3 contains 14 residues. Trimming at V came to 2 bases and at J to 10 bases, leaving 6 bases not matched to a gene. Complete variable domain (other parts from reference TRBV30 and TRBJ1-6): SQTIHQWPATLVQPVGSPLSLECTVEGTSNPNLYWYRQAAGRGLQLLFYSVGIGQISSEVPQNLSASRPQDRQFILSSKKLLLSDSGFYLCAWSWGQGGSPLHFGNGTRLTVT.

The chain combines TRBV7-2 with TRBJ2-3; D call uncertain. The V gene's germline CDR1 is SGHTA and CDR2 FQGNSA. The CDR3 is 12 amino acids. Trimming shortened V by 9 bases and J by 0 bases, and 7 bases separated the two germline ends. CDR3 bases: TGTGCCAGTACGACTAGCACAGATACGCAGTATTTT. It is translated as CASTTSTDTQYF.

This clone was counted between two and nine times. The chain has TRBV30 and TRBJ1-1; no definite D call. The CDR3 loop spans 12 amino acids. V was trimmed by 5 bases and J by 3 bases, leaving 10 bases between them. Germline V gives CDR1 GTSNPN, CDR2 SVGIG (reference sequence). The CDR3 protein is CAWGARDTEAFF. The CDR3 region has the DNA TGTGCCTGGGGCGCCCGGGACACTGAAGCTTTCTTT.

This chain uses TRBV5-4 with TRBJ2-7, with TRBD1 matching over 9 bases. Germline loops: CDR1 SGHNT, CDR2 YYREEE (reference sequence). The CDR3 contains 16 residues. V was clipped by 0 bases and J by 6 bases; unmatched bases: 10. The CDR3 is CASSLAGGTGISEQYF. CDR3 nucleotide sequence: TGTGCCAGCAGCTTGGCTGGCGGGACAGGGATTTCCGAGCAGTACTTC.

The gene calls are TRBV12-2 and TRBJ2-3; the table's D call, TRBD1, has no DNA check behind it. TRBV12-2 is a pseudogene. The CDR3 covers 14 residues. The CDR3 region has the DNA TGTGCAAGTCGATCTGACACCGGCAGGGATACGCAGTATTTT. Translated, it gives CASRSDTGRDTQYF.

The CDR3 loop reads CASSANTGGPYNEQFF. CDR3 sequence (DNA): TGTGCCAGCAGCGCGAACACAGGGGGCCCCTACAATGAGCAGTTCTTC. The V and J genes are TRBV9 and TRBJ2-1, with 9 bases matching TRBD1. V gave up 3 bases and J gave up 2 bases; unmatched junction bases: 6. The CDR3 runs 16 residues. Germline CDR1 and CDR2: SGDLS and YYNGEE.

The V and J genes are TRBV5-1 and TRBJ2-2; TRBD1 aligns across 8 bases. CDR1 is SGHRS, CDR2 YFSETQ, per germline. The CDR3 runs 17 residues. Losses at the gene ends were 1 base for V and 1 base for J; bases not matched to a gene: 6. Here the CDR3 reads CASSLNGQGGNTGELFF. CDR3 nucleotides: TGCGCCAGCAGCTTGAATGGACAGGGAGGGAACACCGGGGAGCTGTTTTTT.

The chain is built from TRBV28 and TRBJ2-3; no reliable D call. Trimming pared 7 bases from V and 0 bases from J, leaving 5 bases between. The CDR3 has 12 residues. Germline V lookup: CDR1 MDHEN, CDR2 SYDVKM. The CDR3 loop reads CASMPSTDTQYF. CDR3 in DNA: TGTGCCAGCATGCCCAGCACAGATACGCAGTATTTT.

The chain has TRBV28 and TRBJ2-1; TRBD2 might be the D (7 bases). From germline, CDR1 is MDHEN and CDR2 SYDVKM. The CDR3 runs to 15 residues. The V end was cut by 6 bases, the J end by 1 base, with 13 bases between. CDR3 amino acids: CASSVGGASYNEQFF. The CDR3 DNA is TGTGCCAGCAGCGTGGGGGGGGCTTCCTACAATGAGCAGTTCTTC.

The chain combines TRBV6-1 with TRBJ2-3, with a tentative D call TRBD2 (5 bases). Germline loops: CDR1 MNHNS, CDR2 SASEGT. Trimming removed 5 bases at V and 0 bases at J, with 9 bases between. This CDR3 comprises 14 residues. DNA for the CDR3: TGTGCCAGCAGTCCGGGGTATAGCACAGATACGCAGTATTTT. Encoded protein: CASSPGYSTDTQYF.

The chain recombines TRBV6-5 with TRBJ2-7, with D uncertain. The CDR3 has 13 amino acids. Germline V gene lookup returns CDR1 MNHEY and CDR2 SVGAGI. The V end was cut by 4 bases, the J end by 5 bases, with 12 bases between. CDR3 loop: CASSSGRWDEQYF. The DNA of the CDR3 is TGTGCCAGCAGTTCCGGAAGGTGGGACGAGCAGTACTTC.